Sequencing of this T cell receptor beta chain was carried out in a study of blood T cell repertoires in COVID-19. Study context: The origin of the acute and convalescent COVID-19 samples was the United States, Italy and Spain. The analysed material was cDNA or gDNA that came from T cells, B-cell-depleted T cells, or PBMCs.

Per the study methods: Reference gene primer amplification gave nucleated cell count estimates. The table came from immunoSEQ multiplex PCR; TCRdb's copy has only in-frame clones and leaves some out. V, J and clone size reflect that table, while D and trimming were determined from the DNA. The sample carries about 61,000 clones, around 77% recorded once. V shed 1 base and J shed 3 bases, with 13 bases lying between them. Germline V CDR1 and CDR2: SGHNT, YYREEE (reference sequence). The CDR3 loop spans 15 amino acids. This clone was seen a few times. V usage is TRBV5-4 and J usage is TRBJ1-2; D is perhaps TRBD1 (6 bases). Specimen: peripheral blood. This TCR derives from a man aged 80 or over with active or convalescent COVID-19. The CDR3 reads CASSLFSGADYGYTF. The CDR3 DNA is TGTGCCAGCAGCTTGTTTTCAGGGGCCGACTATGGCTACACCTTC.